The 13 T cell receptor beta chains reported below all come from one sample, sequenced in a study of cytomegalovirus exposure and HLA in healthy donors. Primers included in the PCR were 60 Vbeta and 13 Jbeta primers. The repertoire was sequenced with immunoSEQ multiplex PCR; TCRdb's copy has only in-frame clones and lacks some. This sample has about 82,000 clones; 60% to 80% occur once, and the top ten carry approximately 8.2%. Sequenced: PBMCs. Source of these receptors: a man between 60 and 75 years old in good health and CMV-seronegative.

The DNA of the CDR3 is TGTGCCAGCTCGACAGATATATACTATGGCTACACCTTC. Translating gives CASSTDIYYGYTF. The chain uses TRBV2 and TRBJ1-2; tentative D call: TRBD1 (5 bases). V gave up 8 bases and J gave up 3 bases, with 13 bases separating them. This CDR3 contains 13 residues. Germline-derived CDR1 and CDR2 are SNHLY and FYNNEI.

This clone was counted between two and nine times. The chain combines TRBV2 with TRBJ1-3; D remains ambiguous. The V end was cut by 6 bases, the J end by 0 bases, with 9 bases between. The CDR3 spans 14 residues. The germline V gene encodes CDR1 SNHLY and CDR2 FYNNEI. The CDR3 loop is CASRQQSSGNTIYF. CDR3 sequence (DNA): TGTGCCAGCAGACAACAAAGCTCTGGAAACACCATATATTTT.

This clone appeared once. The chain recombines TRBV11-2 with TRBJ2-7, with D possibly being TRBD2 (6 bases). This CDR3 contains 15 residues. Germline CDR1 and CDR2: SGHAT and FQNNGV. The germline V and J ends were trimmed by 5 bases and 0 bases, with 14 bases remaining between them. The CDR3 protein is CASSLDGSLSYEQYF. The DNA for the CDR3 is TGTGCCAGCAGCCTCGACGGGAGCCTCTCCTACGAGCAGTACTTC.

This clone was recorded a few times. This chain links TRBV9 with TRBJ1-6, with TRBD1 matching 9 bases. Per germline, CDR1 SGDLS and CDR2 YYNGEE. V dropped 4 bases and J dropped 7; count of bases not matched to a gene: 0. CDR3 length equals 13 residues. CDR3 region: CASSTGGNSPLHF. In nucleotides, the CDR3 is TGTGCCAGCAGCACAGGGGGCAATTCACCCCTCCACTTT.

The chain combines TRBV27 with TRBJ1-2; D uncertain. Between the trimmed V and J ends, which lost 1 base and 5 bases, there was a span of 8 bases. Germline V lookup: CDR1 MNHEY, CDR2 SMNVEV (reference sequence). This CDR3 spans 13 amino acids. The chain's CDR3 is CASSLFPTYGYTF. The CDR3 region has the DNA TGTGCCAGCAGTTTATTCCCCACTTATGGCTACACCTTC.

The gene calls are TRBV5-1 and TRBJ2-7, with D possibly TRBD2 on 5 matching bases. The V end lost 7 bases, the J end lost 5 bases, and 13 bases lay between the germline ends. This CDR3 has 12 amino acids. CDR1 SGHRS and CDR2 YFSETQ come from the germline V gene. CDR3 sequence reads: CASGPGGDEQYF. In nucleotides, the CDR3 is TGCGCCAGCGGACCAGGAGGAGACGAGCAGTACTTC.

The chain carries TRBV6-1 and TRBJ1-1, with D hard to call. V lost 2 bases and J lost 1, with 11 bases in between. Germline-derived CDR1 and CDR2 are MNHNS and SASEGT. The CDR3 contains 15 residues. The CDR3 loop reads CASSESGRGNTEAFF. Written as DNA, the CDR3 is TGTGCCAGCAGTGAATCGGGCCGGGGGAACACTGAAGCTTTCTTT.

The rearrangement uses TRBV27 and TRBJ1-2; the match to TRBD1 covers 9 bases. The trim removed 6 bases at V and 4 bases at J, leaving 9 bases unmatched. The germline V gene has CDR1 MNHEY and CDR2 SMNVEV (reference sequence). The CDR3 covers 15 residues. CDR3: CASSYGQGRIYGYTF. The CDR3 DNA reads as TGTGCCAGCAGCTACGGACAGGGGAGGATCTATGGCTACACCTTC.

This clone was seen once. The rearrangement joins TRBV19 to TRBJ2-1; the D gene is possibly TRBD2 (6 bases). Germline CDR1 reads LNHDA; CDR2 reads SQIVND (reference sequence). The CDR3 sequence is 14 residues long. The ends were cut back, 8 bases at V and 0 bases at J, with 11 bases in the middle. The CDR3 bases are TGTGCCAGTGTTAGCGGAGACTCCTACAATGAGCAGTTCTTC. This encodes CASVSGDSYNEQFF. Drawing the rest from reference TRBV19 and TRBJ2-1, the complete variable domain is DGGITQSPKYLFRKEGQNVTLSCEQNLNHDAMYWYRQDPGQGLRLIYYSQIVNDFQKGDIAEGYSVSREKKESFPLTVTSAQKNPTAFYLCASVSGDSYNEQFFGPGTRLTVL.

This clone was recorded once. This rearrangement joins TRBV2 to TRBJ1-2, with D possibly being TRBD1 (5 bases). Trimming left V 9 bases short and J 0 bases short, with 20 bases between. This CDR3 spans 16 amino acids. Per germline, CDR1 SNHLY and CDR2 FYNNEI. The CDR3 DNA reads as TGTGCCAGATCGGGACTGCCTTATCCACCTAACTATGGCTACACCTTC. Protein: CARSGLPYPPNYGYTF. Full variable domain (rest looked up from reference TRBV2 and TRBJ1-2): EPEVTQTPSHQVTQMGQEVILRCVPISNHLYFYWYRQILGQKVEFLVSFYNNEISEKSEIFDDQFSVERPDGSNFTLKIRSTKLEDSAMYFCARSGLPYPPNYGYTFGSGTRLTVV.

The V and J genes are TRBV28 and TRBJ2-5, with a weak D call TRBD2 (6 bases). CDR1 is MDHEN and CDR2 is SYDVKM in the germline V gene. The CDR3 extends over 14 amino acids. The V and J ends lost 5 bases and 1 base respectively, with 11 bases between them. CDR3 sequence: CASSAGLVQETQYF. The CDR3 DNA is TGTGCCAGCAGTGCGGGACTCGTCCAAGAGACCCAGTACTTC.

The chain links TRBV28 to TRBJ1-1; a possible D gene is TRBD1 (6 bases). There are 15 residues in the CDR3. Germline assignment: CDR1 MDHEN and CDR2 SYDVKM. V shed 7 bases and J shed 0 bases, with 15 bases lying between them. In DNA, the CDR3 is TGTGCCAGCACCGAGGACAGTTCCATGAACACTGAAGCTTTCTTT. This gives the protein CASTEDSSMNTEAFF.

This clone was observed a few times. V gene TRBV6-5 combines with J gene TRBJ2-1, with 7 bases identical to TRBD1. CDR3 size: 15 residues. Germline CDR1 is MNHEY and CDR2 is SVGAGI. After removal of 5 bases from V and 7 bases from J, the junction contained 11 bases not matched to a gene. The CDR3 loop reads CASSPPGQVLNEQFF. The CDR3 bases are TGTGCCAGCAGTCCCCCCGGACAGGTCTTGAATGAGCAGTTCTTC.